The T cell receptor (beta chain) described here comes from a study of blood T cell repertoires in COVID-19. As for the study in general: There were acute and convalescent COVID-19 samples, and they came from the United States, Italy and Spain.

It was during active infection that Seattle patients were enrolled and then longitudinally followed. Methods used by the authors: Amplification of reference gene primers provided the estimated nucleated cell counts. Libraries were prepared by immunoSEQ multiplex PCR; TCRdb keeps only in-frame clonotypes and omits some of them. V and J calls and clone size come straight from that table; D and trimming were deduced from the DNA. The profile shows 540,000 or so clones, around 90% of them singletons. V lost 6 bases to trimming and J lost 5 bases, with 14 bases between them. Germline V gene data show CDR1 as MDHEN and CDR2 as SYDVKM. The CDR3 consists of 14 residues.

Sample: peripheral blood. The chain joins TRBV28 to TRBJ1-5; D may be TRBD1 (5 bases). The receptor's source is a woman in her fifties or sixties with COVID-19, enrolled during active disease. The CDR3 DNA sequence: TGTGCCAGCAGACCCAACAGGTACGATCAGCCCCAGCATTTT. Translated, it gives CASRPNRYDQPQHF.